A single sample is the source of the 32 T cell receptor beta chains below, sequenced in a study of Ad26.COV2.S vaccination and SARS-CoV-2 variants. Treatment specified: some 19 received Ad26.COV2.S at low or high dose, single or two shots; about 5 received placebo; per-sample allocation not given. Specimen acquisition occurred on day 63 following the initial vaccine or placebo injection. Using immunoSEQ multiplex PCR, the repertoire was profiled, and TCRdb retains in-frame clones only, with some absent. The data show hundreds of thousands of clones, with 89% seen just once and 2.5% to 3% held by the top ten. This specimen was peripheral blood, taken in a trial of Ad26.COV2.S vaccine versus placebo. These receptors all stem from a person aged 18 to 59 who received the Ad26.COV2.S COVID-19 vaccine or a placebo.

The chain's CDR3 is CASTLPTGRPNTEAFF. The CDR3 DNA reads as TGTGCCAGTACCCTCCCAACGGGCAGACCGAACACTGAAGCTTTCTTT. The chain recombines TRBV19 with TRBJ1-1; D unclear. This CDR3 is 16 amino acids long. Germline CDR1 LNHDA, CDR2 SQIVND (reference sequence). V was cut by 7 bases and J by 1 base, with 19 bases left in between.

This clone was picked up a small number of times. The chain recombines TRBV19 with TRBJ1-5, with TRBD1 matching over 8 bases. The V segment lost 0 bases and the J segment 7 bases; nucleotides outside the gene matches: 14. The CDR3 totals 18 residues. Germline V gene lookup returns CDR1 LNHDA and CDR2 SQIVND (reference sequence). The CDR3 nucleotides read TGTGCCAGTAGTATAGACCCCTGGGGACAGGACCGCGGACAGCCCCAGCATTTT. Translating gives CASSIDPWGQDRGQPQHF.

The rearrangement links TRBV6-5 to TRBJ1-3; TRBD1 might be the D (5 bases). Trimming took 5 bases from V and 4 from J, leaving 9 bases between them. Germline V lookup: CDR1 MNHEY, CDR2 SVGAGI. The CDR3 has 13 residues. CDR3 coding DNA: TGTGCCAGCAGTAGACAGCCCGGAAACACCATATATTTT. It translates to CASSRQPGNTIYF.

The V gene is TRBV2, the J gene TRBJ2-6; no definite D call. In germline, CDR1 is SNHLY, CDR2 FYNNEI. Trimming cost V 2 bases and J 2 bases, with 10 bases left between them. The CDR3 is 16 amino acids. The CDR3 protein is CASSEPTFAGANVLTF. In DNA form, the CDR3 reads TGTGCCAGCAGTGAACCGACCTTCGCTGGGGCCAACGTCCTGACTTTC.

This chain joins TRBV7-2 and TRBJ1-6, with D possibly being TRBD1 (6 bases). Germline V gives CDR1 SGHTA, CDR2 FQGNSA. V lost 0 bases and J 13 bases, leaving 16 bases between the germline ends. The CDR3 totals 15 residues. The CDR3: CASSLAGGGGIPLHF. CDR3 nucleotide sequence: TGTGCCAGCAGCTTAGCGGGGGGGGGCGGAATTCCCCTCCACTTT.

This chain uses TRBV7-2 with TRBJ2-1; 7 nucleotides match TRBD2. The CDR3 is 15 residues long. CDR1 is SGHTA, CDR2 FQGNSA, per germline. Trimming cost V 1 base and J 0 bases; bases outside gene matches: 0. CDR3 in DNA: TGTGCCAGCAGCTTAGGCGGGGGCTCCTACAATGAGCAGTTCTTC. This sequence encodes CASSLGGGSYNEQFF.

V is TRBV6-5 and J is TRBJ1-1; D not certain. Trimming took off 7 bases at V and 7 bases at J, with 16 bases between the two ends. The CDR3 sequence is 13 residues long. Germline CDR1 reads MNHEY; CDR2 reads SVGAGI. The CDR3 DNA reads as TGTGCCAGCATTTTAGGGAGTCCGGGTGAAGCTTTCTTT. Residues: CASILGSPGEAFF.

The V call is TRBV5-1, the J call TRBJ2-3; D is undetermined. Germline V gene data show CDR1 as SGHRS and CDR2 as YFSETQ. The CDR3 is 19 amino acids. Trimming cost V 3 bases and J 1 base, with 24 bases left between them. CDR3 protein: CASSWDPVTFVVGTDTQYF. CDR3 DNA sequence: TGCGCCAGCAGCTGGGATCCTGTCACATTCGTCGTGGGCACAGATACGCAGTATTTT.

This clone was detected once. As DNA, the CDR3 is TGTGCCAGCAGTGAAGCAAATAGGAATCAGCCCCAGCATTTT. This sequence encodes CASSEANRNQPQHF. The chain is built from TRBV2 and TRBJ1-5; unclear D gene. The CDR3 is 14 amino acids. CDR1 SNHLY and CDR2 FYNNEI come from the germline V gene. Trimming removed 0 bases at V and 4 bases at J, with 7 bases between.

The CDR3 DNA sequence: TGTGCCAGCAGCCCAGCCGACGGGAACACTGAAGCTTTCTTT. It specifies CASSPADGNTEAFF. The J gene is TRBJ1-1, the V gene TRBV28; D is unresolved. The germline V gene has CDR1 MDHEN and CDR2 SYDVKM. This CDR3 contains 14 residues. V was cut by 6 bases and J by 1 base, with 12 bases left in between. The variable domain in full, with the rest retrieved from reference TRBV28 and TRBJ1-1, is DVKVTQSSRYLVKRTGEKVFLECVQDMDHENMFWYRQDPGLGLRLIYFSYDVKMKEKGDIPEGYSVSREKKERFSLILESASTNQTSMYLCASSPADGNTEAFFGQGTRLTVV.

This clone was detected only once. The chain uses TRBV6-2 or TRBV6-3 and TRBJ2-1; unclear D gene. The CDR3 contains 14 residues. In germline, CDR1 is MNHEY, CDR2 SVGEGT. V was cut by 3 bases and J by 9 bases, with 15 bases left in between. The CDR3 bases are TGTGCCAGCAGTTATTCCGGTGAGGCCGGTGAGCAGTTCTTC. This sequence encodes CASSYSGEAGEQFF.

The rearrangement uses TRBV28 and TRBJ2-5; D tentatively fits TRBD1 or TRBD2 (5 bases each). Between the trimmed V and J ends, which lost 10 bases and 5 bases, there was a span of 11 bases. CDR1 and CDR2 (germline): MDHEN, SYDVKM. This CDR3 has 11 residues. CDR3 nucleotides: TGTGCCATCGGGGCAGGCGAGACCCAGTACTTC. Encoded protein: CAIGAGETQYF.

The V call is TRBV5-1, the J call TRBJ2-2, with 7 bases that match TRBD1. The CDR3 totals 15 residues. CDR1 is SGHRS, CDR2 YFSETQ, per germline. With V trimmed by 5 bases and J by 6 bases, 10 bases remained unmatched. The CDR3 protein is CASRTRTGLPGELFF. DNA for the CDR3: TGCGCCAGCAGGACTCGGACAGGACTCCCCGGGGAGCTGTTTTTT.

This clone was seen a single time. The V and J genes are TRBV2 and TRBJ2-3; no firm D call. The CDR3 has 14 residues. Looked up from germline, CDR1 is SNHLY and CDR2 is FYNNEI. V lost 5 bases and J lost 5, with 14 bases in between. The CDR3 loop is CASSQRSHEDTQYF. The CDR3 nucleotides read TGTGCCAGCAGTCAGAGGTCCCATGAAGATACGCAGTATTTT.

This clone was recorded once. This chain links TRBV28 with TRBJ1-1; D unclear. The germline V gene has CDR1 MDHEN and CDR2 SYDVKM. Trimming took off 2 bases at V and 1 base at J, with 5 bases between the two ends. The length of the CDR3 is 13 residues. CDR3 in amino acids: CASSLSPNTEAFF. In DNA form, the CDR3 reads TGTGCCAGCAGTTTAAGCCCGAACACTGAAGCTTTCTTT. Supplemented by reference TRBV28 and TRBJ1-1, the full variable domain reads DVKVTQSSRYLVKRTGEKVFLECVQDMDHENMFWYRQDPGLGLRLIYFSYDVKMKEKGDIPEGYSVSREKKERFSLILESASTNQTSMYLCASSLSPNTEAFFGQGTRLTVV.

The V call is TRBV10-2, the J call TRBJ2-4; D is unclear. Germline V gene data show CDR1 as WSHSY and CDR2 as SAAADI. This CDR3 contains 12 residues. V lost 6 bases and J lost 7, with 10 bases in between. CDR3 sequence reads: CASSEDGNIQYF. CDR3 in DNA: TGCGCCAGCAGCGAGGACGGGAACATTCAGTACTTC.

The rearrangement uses TRBV10-3 and TRBJ2-3, with TRBD1 identical over 8 bases. The CDR3 runs 14 residues. CDR1 ENHRY and CDR2 SYGVKD come from the germline V gene. V shed 3 bases and J 5 bases; nucleotides not matched to a gene: 4. CDR3: CAISDTGTGDTQYF. Here the CDR3 DNA reads TGTGCCATCAGTGATACCGGGACAGGAGATACGCAGTATTTT.

The chain carries TRBV2 and TRBJ1-2, with D perhaps TRBD1 (5 bases). The V and J ends lost 7 bases and 6 bases respectively, with 9 bases between them. The CDR3 is 11 residues long. Germline-derived CDR1 and CDR2 are SNHLY and FYNNEI. DNA for the CDR3: TGTGCCAGCACCGGAGGGGATGGCTACACCTTC. This codes for CASTGGDGYTF.

This chain uses TRBV12-3 or TRBV12-4 with TRBJ1-1; D remains ambiguous. With 1 base removed from V and 4 bases from J, the gap between germline ends came to 7 bases. CDR3 length: 13 residues. Written as DNA, the CDR3 is TGTGCCAGCAGTTTAGTCGGGAGCACTGAAGCTTTCTTT. Protein: CASSLVGSTEAFF.

The rearrangement uses TRBV7-2 and TRBJ1-2, with 10 positions matching TRBD1. Germline-derived CDR1 and CDR2 are SGHTA and FQGNSA. CDR3 length: 14 residues. CDR3 protein: CATGTGVGIYGYTF. For the CDR3, the DNA is TGTGCGACCGGGACAGGGGTCGGAATATATGGCTACACCTTC. Full variable domain (missing parts from reference TRBV7-2 and TRBJ1-2): GAGVSQSPSNKVTEKGKDVELRCDPISGHTALYWYRQSLGQGLEFLIYFQGNSAPDKSGLPSDRFSAERTGGSVSTLTIQRTQQEDSAVYLCATGTGVGIYGYTFGSGTRLTVV.

The gene calls are TRBV7-2 and TRBJ2-7; D gene ambiguous. Germline V gives CDR1 SGHTA, CDR2 FQGNSA. Trimming took 0 bases from V and 0 from J, leaving 6 bases between them. The CDR3 length is 14 residues. CDR3: CASSLAGYSYEQYV. CDR3 DNA: TGTGCCAGCAGCTTAGCGGGGTACTCCTACGAGCAGTACGTC.

This chain joins TRBV18 and TRBJ2-1, with D possibly matching TRBD1 (5 bases). From germline, CDR1 is KGHSH and CDR2 LQKENI. V shed 1 base and J shed 8 bases, with 15 bases lying between them. The CDR3 totals 15 residues. The CDR3 reads CASSPQGPPWDEQFF. As DNA, the CDR3 is TGTGCCAGCTCACCACAGGGGCCGCCATGGGATGAGCAGTTCTTC.

The CDR3 DNA follows: TGTGCCAGCAGCTTATCCCGAGACAGGGAGCAGTACGTC. It codes for CASSLSRDREQYV. The chain has TRBV7-9 and TRBJ2-7; tentatively, D is TRBD1 (6 bases). Per germline, CDR1 SEHNR and CDR2 FQNEAQ (reference sequence). V shed 2 bases and J shed 7 bases, with 12 bases lying between them. The CDR3 length is 13 residues.

The chain joins TRBV5-8 to TRBJ1-5; D call uncertain. Trimming cost V 0 bases and J 3 bases, with 13 bases left between them. Germline CDR1 is SGHTS and CDR2 is YDEGEE. The CDR3 has 16 amino acids. Here the CDR3 reads CASSLVQSVINQPQHF. The CDR3 nucleotides read TGTGCCAGCAGCTTGGTACAGTCGGTCATCAATCAGCCCCAGCATTTT. The full variable domain, its missing parts supplied by reference TRBV5-8 and TRBJ1-5, is EAGVTQSPTHLIKTRGQQATLRCSPISGHTSVYWYQQALGLGLQFLLWYDEGEERNRGNFPPRFSGRQFPNYSSELNVNALELEDSALYLCASSLVQSVINQPQHFGDGTRLSIL.

The chain couples TRBV4-3 to TRBJ1-2; D gene unclear. The germline CDR1 and CDR2 sequences are LGHNA and YSLEER. The V end was cut by 4 bases, the J end by 2 bases, with 17 bases between. This CDR3 is 16 amino acids long. For the CDR3, the DNA is TGCGCCAGCAGCCCCGCGGGAGCCGCTGAGAACTATGGCTACACCTTC. Protein: CASSPAGAAENYGYTF.

The J gene is TRBJ2-2, the V gene TRBV29-1; maybe TRBD2 (5 bases). Between the trimmed V and J ends, which lost 4 bases and 5 bases, there was a span of 26 bases. Germline V gene data show CDR1 as SQVTM and CDR2 as ANQGSEA. This CDR3 is 18 amino acids long. CDR3 sequence reads: CSVGFIGGRGRLTGELFF. In DNA form, the CDR3 reads TGCAGCGTTGGATTTATAGGTGGCCGGGGAAGGTTGACCGGGGAGCTGTTTTTT.

The chain couples TRBV28 to TRBJ1-2, with TRBD1 as a possible D gene (5 bases). V was clipped by 5 bases and J by 3 bases, with 16 bases between them. The germline gives CDR1 MDHEN, CDR2 SYDVKM. The CDR3 sequence is 15 residues long. This CDR3 reads CASSGHSRGDYGYTF. The CDR3 DNA is TGTGCCAGCAGTGGGCATTCCCGGGGGGACTATGGCTACACCTTC.

In this sample, this clone turned up once. The chain combines TRBV15 with TRBJ1-5; D is ambiguous. CDR3 size: 13 residues. Germline V gives CDR1 LNHNV, CDR2 YYDKDF (reference sequence). The germline V and J ends were trimmed by 0 bases and 8 bases, with 8 bases remaining between them. The CDR3 here is CATSRDPWEPQHF. CDR3 DNA sequence: TGTGCCACCAGCAGAGATCCATGGGAGCCCCAGCATTTT.

This clone was counted only a few times. The chain has TRBV10-3 and TRBJ2-2; D is possibly TRBD1 (5 bases). Germline CDR1 is ENHRY and CDR2 is SYGVKD. The CDR3 totals 13 residues. V shed 8 bases and J shed 1 base, with 8 bases lying between them. The CDR3 coding sequence is TGTGCCATCCAGACAGTGAACACCGGGGAGCTGTTTTTT. Translated: CAIQTVNTGELFF.

This clone is a singleton in its sample. The chain is built from TRBV29-1 and TRBJ1-3; TRBD1 matches at 7 bases. Germline CDR1 and CDR2: SQVTM and ANQGSEA. The ends lost 6 bases at V and 12 bases at J; junction bases unmatched: 11. The CDR3 runs to 12 residues. The CDR3 sequence: CSVKTGTDNIYF. In DNA form, the CDR3 reads TGCAGCGTGAAAACCGGGACAGACAACATATATTTT.

The chain combines TRBV10-3 with TRBJ2-5; D unresolved. CDR3 length equals 13 residues. The ends were cut back, 8 bases at V and 2 bases at J, with 12 bases in the middle. Germline values: CDR1 ENHRY, CDR2 SYGVKD. In DNA, the CDR3 is TGTGCCATCGCCAAGGCAGTACAAGAGACCCAGTACTTC. The encoded protein is CAIAKAVQETQYF.

The V and J genes are TRBV3-1 (or the pseudogene TRBV3-2) and TRBJ1-1; tentative D call: TRBD1 (5 bases). The germline CDR1 and CDR2 sequences are LGHDT and YNNKEL (reference sequence). Trimming cost V 0 bases and J 0 bases, with 17 bases left between them. The CDR3 is made up of 18 amino acids. CDR3 DNA: TGTGCCAGCAGCCAAGATAGTGTGGCAGGGCGATTGAACACTGAAGCTTTCTTT. It encodes CASSQDSVAGRLNTEAFF.